This TCR beta chain was recovered during a study of cytomegalovirus exposure and HLA in healthy donors. Findings and caveats of the study: A later analysis showed that HLA-associated TCR beta chains had undergone more clonal expansion than equally common others. Sequences of the TCR beta chain were said to predict the HLA-A and HLA-B alleles of most subjects accurately.

This clone was seen only a few times. Its specificity is unknown. V was clipped by 6 bases and J by 0 bases, with 9 bases between them. Germline-derived CDR1 and CDR2 are KGHSH and LQKENI. CDR3 length: 14 amino acids. PCR was performed using 60 Vbeta and 13 Jbeta primers. TCRdb keeps only in-frame clones here, not all; method: immunoSEQ multiplex PCR. The sample lists around 130,000 clones; roughly 79% were seen once. The chain is built from TRBV18 and TRBJ1-3; possibly TRBD1 for D (5 bases). The specimen sequenced was PBMCs. The sequence was obtained from a boy between 2 and 10 years old in good health and CMV-seronegative. The CDR3 bases are TGTGCCAGCTCTCGAGACAGCTCTGGAAACACCATATATTTT. It codes for CASSRDSSGNTIYF.